This T cell receptor (beta chain) was profiled in a study of response to subunit inactivated influenza vaccine. Study-wide results and limits: After each seasonal influenza vaccination, few new T cells are recruited, the authors suggested.

TCRdb re-derived calls from the RT-PCR reads in MiXCR, one entry per CDR3 protein. The sample includes over 150,000 distinct CDR3 sequences, 14% of them seen just once. The CDR3 consists of 14 residues. Per the germline V gene, CDR1 is SGHAT and CDR2 is FQNNGV. Trimming took 5 bases from V and 7 from J, leaving 18 bases between them. This clonotype was observed a handful of times. Its antigen is unidentified. The sequences come from CD8+ T cells sorted from PBMCs, collected 5 to 6 days after vaccination. J is TRBJ2-7 and V is TRBV11-2, with TRBD2 as a possible D gene (5 bases). The clonotype was recovered from a man in his forties or fifties who received an inactivated influenza vaccine. The chain's CDR3 is CASSEGRGLREQYF. The CDR3 bases are TGTGCCAGCAGCGAAGGACGGGGATTAAGGGAGCAGTACTTC.